This T cell receptor (beta chain) was sequenced during a study of CD8 T cells in Susac syndrome. With random hexamers, reverse transcription was performed on about 0.45 to 1 ug of RNA. TCR beta CDR3 was amplified by immunoSEQ multiplex PCR. This amplification extended across 54 Vbeta and 13 Jbeta segments. MiXCR was run by TCRdb on the immunoSEQ multiplex PCR reads, yielding one entry per CDR3 protein. The sample contains 250,000 to 300,000 distinct CDR3 sequences, 70% to 90% of which appear only once. CDR1 is MGHDK and CDR2 is SYGVNS in the germline V gene. V lost 2 bases and J lost 1, with 8 bases in between. The CDR3 has 14 amino acids. TCR beta was sequenced from blood CD8+ and CD4+ T cells. FACS enriched CD8+ TEMRA cells, while bulk CD8+ and CD4+ were negatively isolated.

Sequenced: CD8+ T cells from PBMCs. The clonotype was recovered from a human donor with multiple sclerosis. This chain connects TRBV25-1 to TRBJ1-1; no definite D call. The CDR3 DNA is TGTGCCAGCAGTGAAATCGGTGAGAACACTGAAGCTTTCTTT. As protein: CASSEIGENTEAFF.